This record looks at one TCR beta chain sequence and its context. The antigen this receptor binds is unknown. Base qualities are not recorded, but no much larger clone differs from it by a single base. Here V drops 1 base and J drops 3 bases, and the junction holds 5 bases not matched to any gene. From the germline V gene, CDR1 is SQVTM and CDR2 is ANQGSEA. Its CDR3 holds 17 amino acids, cysteine through phenylalanine. The kept DNA is CDR3 alone, 51 bases in frame from the first base. These data come from a study of cytomegalovirus exposure and HLA in healthy donors (dated by TCRdb to the late 2010s). Describing the broader study: According to an earlier analysis of a few hundred of the donors, some 170 million T cells yielded 90 million to 140 million unique TCR beta sequences and around 280 Gb of sequence data. An early release that covered approximately 600 HLA-typed donors contained approximately 300 gigabases of sequencing data and 75 million to 100 million unique TCR sequences. Of the approximately 370 genotyped donors, 75% to 85% were placed in the genetic ancestry cluster associated with self-reported Caucasian donors. The study was designed to test whether signatures of past pathogen exposure could be identified by cataloging public T cell receptors. Using immunosequencing, the study profiled T cell repertoires from roughly 650 subjects and related those repertoires to cytomegalovirus serostatus. Along with the approximately 650-subject first cohort, a separate validation cohort of around 120 different subjects was used. To predict cytomegalovirus infection status, the study brought together high-throughput TCR immunosequencing, statistical association of individual TCRs with disease status, and machine learning. A later analysis re-examined previously published TCR beta repertoires from 500 to 700 donors and added high-resolution HLA genotyping to investigate patterns of TCR occurrence. In the later analysis, no new phenotypic data were used to find candidate immune exposures; instead, reliance was placed on TCR beta sequences and their occurrence across donors. An earlier analysis of about 600 of the donors used high-throughput TCR beta sequencing to judge whether each TCR beta V gene segment behaved as functional or pseudogenic. Donor age, sex, ethnicity and CMV serostatus were compiled alongside the repertoire data. A later genetic analysis used genome-wide SNP genotypes for about three fifths of the 666 donors, treating that subset as a discovery cohort. All discovery cohort repertoires had been generated on a single sequencing platform. HLA typing covered class I and class II loci at four-digit resolution. The number of typed donors differed by locus: about 620-640 for A, B, C, DRB1 and DQB1; 500 to 550 for DQA1; some 610 for DPA1; and around 490 for DPB1. Roughly five DR-DQ haplotypes were handled as single units for association and clustering, since linkage in the cohort was strong. On average, 235,054 unique TCR beta nucleotide sequences were sequenced per donor among some 430 genotyped donors of the cohort, with about 19% of those sequences being non-productive.

The method behind the library was the immunoSEQ multiplex PCR assay. For the multiplex PCR, a mixture combining 60 forward primers for TCR Vbeta segments and 13 reverse primers for TCR Jbeta segments was used. A multiplex PCR assay on genomic DNA amplified the CDR3 region of rearranged TCR beta genes. The amplified TCR beta libraries were sequenced on the Illumina HiSeq System as 87-base-pair reads. The original pipeline was this. A later analysis tallied 70 million to 100 million unique TCR beta chains across the 666 repertoires, and 10 million to 11 million of those chains were shared by two or more donors. Raw reads were error-corrected and collapsed into unique sequences with a nearest-neighbor algorithm that merged closely related sequences to remove PCR and sequencing errors. V, D and J gene segments were assigned by aligning CDR3 sequences to IMGT reference sequences. For a sequence to be retained, a match of at least six nucleotides to both a V gene segment and a J gene segment was required. A rearrangement counted as productive if the CDR3 had no stop codons and remained in frame with V and J, and every other rearrangement counted as non-productive. Following IMGT convention, CDR3 was defined as the stretch from the second conserved V-encoded cysteine to the conserved J-encoded phenylalanine. In an earlier analysis of roughly 610 of the donors, sequences lacking an unambiguous match to a single V gene segment were excluded. An earlier analysis of almost 600 of the donors classified V segments as functional when productive rearrangements were above 56.7% and as segregating when the standard deviation between donors was above 5%. A statistical classification framework was built to diagnose cytomegalovirus status from the catalog of TCR beta chain sequences. A later analysis assigned V and J genes by comparing TCR nucleotide sequences with IMGT/GENE-DB human TR gene sequences. A later analysis assigned CDR3 sequences and most-parsimonious VDJ recombination scenarios with the TCRdist pipeline. In a later analysis, each TCR beta chain was defined by its CDR3 amino acid sequence together with its V-gene family, and reads without a unique V-gene family were excluded. In a later analysis, approximately 640 highly shared, low-generation-probability nucleotide sequences were removed to address suspected cross-contamination and a sequencing artifact. A later analysis calculated a clonal expansion index for each public chain from normalized within-repertoire ranks of inferred template counts. In a later analysis, generation probabilities were computed with a VDJ recombination model fitted to out-of-frame rearrangements, and the resulting probabilities were checked against IGoR. A later analysis scored TCR-TCR, TCR-HLA and TCR-CMV co-occurrence with hypergeometric tests, applying a repertoire-size bias correction to TCR pairs. In a later analysis, false discovery rates were estimated by permuting HLA or CMV assignments 20 times. In a later analysis, co-occurring TCRs were grouped using DBSCAN, with TCRdist sequence similarity added in when clustering inside HLA-allele-positive subsets. For co-occurrence clustering, repertoires with fewer than 30,000 or more than 120,000 public chains were excluded, along with 5 or 6 repertoires with anomalous nucleotide sharing. This is the immuneACCESS table as TCRdb keeps it, with only in-frame sequences that have V and J called. A part of the clones is gone; compared with another copy, unresolved V genes explain less than half, and the rest is unexplained. V and J calls plus clone size are reproduced from that table; the DNA served to infer D and trimming. The table for this sample lists 110,000 or so clones; roughly 77% of them were counted only once. The ten largest clones add up to around 4.9% of the sample.

In total, approximately 700 healthy bone marrow donors made up the cohort. Cohort members were all nominally healthy when sampled, although unrecorded immune exposures were likely present. The donor was CMV seropositive and was included in the group of about 290 seropositive cohort members. Each donor provided a peripheral blood sample, and peripheral blood mononuclear cells were used for TCR beta sequencing. The Qiagen DNeasy Blood Extraction Kit was used to extract genomic DNA from the blood cell samples. Paper-wide results and their limitations: Because HLA typing was unavailable for some donors at each locus, only the typed subset was used in association tests. In the study, some 160 TCR beta chains were listed as associated with cytomegalovirus. CMV serostatus was the only immune exposure information available for the cohort. The 87-base-pair reads could not distinguish some IMGT-functional V segments, including TRBV6-2 and TRBV6-3, so those segments were excluded. In vitro tests confirmed that a few of the cytomegalovirus-associated TCR beta chains recognize cytomegalovirus antigens. The authors suggested that the approach could potentially be extended to other disease states and immunological phenotypes. In this cohort, only TCR beta chains were sequenced, and detectable features were limited by the absence of alpha or paired-chain data. Correlated functional status among segregating V segments might reflect linkage disequilibrium, but an unknown experimental factor could not be ruled out. At a false discovery rate of 0.05, a later analysis linked 15,000 to 20,000 TCR beta sequences to specific HLA alleles. A later genetic analysis associated a missense DCLRE1C variant with V-gene and J-gene trimming of TCR beta chains, and an independent cohort replicated the association. Because counts were too low, approximately 15 rarely observed V segments, including chromosome 9 orphons, were excluded from the earlier analysis of roughly 580 of the donors. In a later analysis, most CMV-associated TCR beta chains were found to appear HLA-restricted, with HLA associations seemingly driven largely by CMV exposure. A further reported finding was that TCR beta sequences accurately predicted the HLA-A and HLA-B alleles for most subjects in the first cohort. The classifier was reported to diagnose cytomegalovirus status with high specificity and sensitivity in both the original and validation cohorts. A cluster of highly shared sequence variants was judged likely to be a technical artifact of the sequencing pipeline. Presence/absence analyses assumed roughly uniform sequencing depth across donors, an assumption that may not hold. A later analysis reported that several top co-occurrence clusters appeared linked to parvovirus B19, influenza, CMV and Epstein-Barr virus. Most TCR sequences were seen in very few donors, while some public TCRs were found in many individuals. In an earlier analysis of 587 of the donors, most TCR beta V segments appeared in productive rearrangements about 90% or about 30% of the time, broadly matching IMGT annotations. In a later genetic analysis, fewer N-insertions in productive TCRs were reported among donors in an Asian-associated ancestry cluster than the approximately 710-donor mean. In a later analysis, HLA-associated TCR beta chains showed more clonal expansion and lower generation probabilities than non-associated chains that were equally common. According to a later analysis, TCR association rates differed among HLA loci, with DRB1 alleles showing the most associated TCRs and HLA-C alleles showing the fewest. Assigning TCR associations to individual alleles was difficult when HLA alleles, especially DR and DQ, strongly co-occurred.

This TCR came from a man in his forties or fifties in good health and CMV-seropositive. The specimen sequenced was PBMCs. Rearrangement joined TRBV29-1 to TRBJ2-3; 15 of the junction bases match TRBD2. The nucleotide sequence reads TGCAGCGTTGAAGGGACTAGCGGGAGGGCCGTGACAGATACGCAGTATTTT. Translated, it gives CSVEGTSGRAVTDTQYF.